The 13 T cell receptor beta chains reported below all come from one sample, sequenced in a study of blood T cell repertoires in COVID-19. TCRdb's table, derived via immunoSEQ multiplex PCR, lists solely in-frame clones and lacks some. The repertoire holds over 150,000 clones, about four fifths seen once, with less than 10% in the top ten. Input material: peripheral blood. The receptors here all came from a woman aged 70-85 years with COVID-19, enrolled during active disease.

This clone was picked up one time. This chain links TRBV6-2 or TRBV6-3 with TRBJ2-3, with D perhaps matching TRBD2 (6 bases). Germline CDR1 is MNHEY and CDR2 is SVGEGT. The CDR3 has 21 amino acids. The ends were cut back, 2 bases at V and 4 bases at J, with 31 bases in the middle. In DNA form, the CDR3 reads TGTGCCAGCAGTTACCCCATCCGGACAAAAGGAGGGCCTATTCTCCCAGATACGCAGTATTTT. Its translation is CASSYPIRTKGGPILPDTQYF.

The chain has TRBV12-3 or TRBV12-4 and TRBJ1-5, with a weak D call TRBD1 (6 bases). V lost 4 bases and J lost 7, with 11 bases in between. This CDR3 is 13 amino acids long. CDR3 in amino acids: CASSSGAGQPQHF. CDR3 in DNA: TGTGCCAGCAGTTCAGGGGCCGGGCAGCCCCAGCATTTT.

This sequence joins TRBV28 and TRBJ2-7, with D possibly TRBD1 on 5 matching bases. Germline V CDR1 and CDR2: MDHEN, SYDVKM. Trimming removed 2 bases at V and 4 bases at J, with 12 bases between. The CDR3 contains 14 residues. The DNA of the CDR3 is TGTGCCAGCAGTTTACCCCAGGGTCGGTACGAGCAGTACTTC. This codes for CASSLPQGRYEQYF.

As to this clone: The junction differs from germline at one of its ends, possibly a read error. The chain combines TRBV7-9 with TRBJ2-7; TRBD2 agrees at 14 bases. This CDR3 spans 16 amino acids. Germline CDR1 and CDR2: SEHNR and FQNEAQ (reference sequence). The CDR3 DNA follows: TGTGCCAGCAGCATAGCCGGGACTAGCGGGAGTTACGAGCAGTACTTC. Protein sequence: CASSIAGTSGSYEQYF. The full variable domain, in which reference TRBV7-9 and TRBJ2-7 provide the parts outside the CDR3, is DTGVSQNPRHKITKRGQNVTFRCDPISEHNRLYWYRQTLGQGPEFLTYFQNEAQLEKSRLLSDRFSAERPKGSFSTLEIQRTEQGDSAMYLCASSIAGTSGSYEQYFGPGTRLTVT.

The chain combines TRBV11-2 with TRBJ1-3; TRBD1 matches at 8 bases. Germline lookup yields CDR1 SGHAT and CDR2 FQNNGV. The CDR3 covers 17 residues. V shed 2 bases and J 0 bases; nucleotides not matched to a gene: 6. The CDR3, as DNA: TGTGCCAGCAGCTTAAGGGACAGGTTTCTCTCTGGAAACACCATATATTTT. Encoded protein: CASSLRDRFLSGNTIYF.

This rearrangement joins TRBV5-1 to TRBJ2-5; TRBD2 agrees at 9 bases. The CDR3 length is 15 residues. The germline CDR1 and CDR2 sequences are SGHRS and YFSETQ. Trimming at V came to 3 bases and at J to 5 bases, leaving 8 bases not matched to a gene. CDR3 loop: CASSSVAGEWETQYF. DNA for the CDR3: TGCGCCAGCAGCTCCGTAGCGGGAGAATGGGAGACCCAGTACTTC.

The V and J genes are TRBV30 and TRBJ1-5, with 9 bases identical to TRBD1. J gave up 2 bases and V 5 bases, and 4 bases lay outside the gene matches. The CDR3 has 14 amino acids. The germline V gene has CDR1 GTSNPN and CDR2 SVGIG (reference sequence). This CDR3 reads CAWGTGKGNQPQHF. CDR3 sequence (DNA): TGTGCCTGGGGGACAGGGAAGGGCAATCAGCCCCAGCATTTT.

The rearrangement uses TRBV7-2 and TRBJ1-3; the match to TRBD1 covers 7 bases. Germline V gives CDR1 SGHTA, CDR2 FQGNSA. Trimming removed 5 bases from V and 0 bases from J; junction bases left unmatched: 10. The CDR3 extends over 17 amino acids. Here the CDR3 reads CASSANRGPRSGNTIYF. CDR3 in DNA: TGTGCCAGCAGCGCCAACAGGGGACCCCGCTCTGGAAACACCATATATTTT.

The CDR3 nucleotides read TGTGCCAGCAGTTACTCGGGGGGATCGGGAAACATTCAGTACTTC. Protein product: CASSYSGGSGNIQYF. The rearrangement joins TRBV6-5 to TRBJ2-4, with a possible D match to TRBD2 (6 bases). Germline V lookup: CDR1 MNHEY, CDR2 SVGAGI. V lost 0 bases and J lost 6, with 12 bases in between. The CDR3 contains 15 residues.

This clone has more than one count but fewer than ten. The V gene is TRBV19, the J gene TRBJ2-6; D remains unclear. Trimming took 3 bases from V and 0 from J, leaving 9 bases between them. Germline V gene data show CDR1 as LNHDA and CDR2 as SQIVND (reference sequence). The CDR3 runs to 16 residues. In DNA form, the CDR3 reads TGTGCCAGTAGTATCCCCGGTCCCTCTGGGGCCAACGTCCTGACTTTC. It encodes CASSIPGPSGANVLTF.

The rearrangement links TRBV19 to TRBJ2-1; TRBD2 agrees at 7 bases. Germline values: CDR1 LNHDA, CDR2 SQIVND (reference sequence). CDR3 length equals 15 residues. V shed 5 bases, J shed 7 bases, and the junction held 11 bases outside the gene matches. CDR3: CASSVVLAVLNEQFF. The CDR3 bases are TGTGCCAGTAGTGTCGTCCTAGCGGTACTAAATGAGCAGTTCTTC.

The chain carries TRBV7-2 and TRBJ1-1; weak D call: TRBD1 (6 bases). The CDR3 extends over 15 amino acids. CDR1 is SGHTA and CDR2 is FQGNSA in the germline V gene. Deletions cut 2 bases from V and 2 bases from J, with 12 bases between. Here the CDR3 DNA reads TGTGCCAGCAGCTTATTGGCAGGGGCCAACACTGAAGCTTTCTTT. This translates into CASSLLAGANTEAFF.

The chain uses TRBV28 and TRBJ2-5; TRBD2 agrees at 7 bases. The junction had 3 bases not matched to a gene; V was cut back by 5 bases and J by 0 bases. Germline V gene data show CDR1 as MDHEN and CDR2 as SYDVKM. This CDR3 contains 14 residues. For the CDR3, the DNA is TGTGCCAGCAGTCGGGGACTAAACCAAGAGACCCAGTACTTC. As protein: CASSRGLNQETQYF.